Following are 22 T cell receptor beta chains from one sample sequenced in a study of T-cell reconstitution after alpha-beta-depleted transplantation in children. Preparation of the TCRbeta library used unique molecular identifiers. TCRdb reprocessed the PCR reads via MiXCR and lists one record per CDR3 protein. The sample shows roughly 310,000 distinct CDR3 sequences, around 20% of them seen only once. The sample consisted of PBMCs, mostly from graft donor cells, taken 180 days after TCRalphabeta/CD19-depleted stem cell transplant. Receptors originate from a male patient younger than 18 who had a stem cell transplant for acute lymphoblastic leukemia, so the T cells may come from the graft donor.

The chain joins TRBV28 to TRBJ2-1; TRBD2 agrees at 9 bases. CDR1 and CDR2 from the germline V gene are MDHEN and SYDVKM. The trim removed 4 bases at V and 7 bases at J, leaving 17 bases unmatched. The CDR3 spans 18 residues. The CDR3 reads CASSYWEISGSRANEQFF. In DNA form, the CDR3 reads TGTGCCAGCAGTTATTGGGAGATTAGCGGGAGTAGGGCTAATGAGCAGTTCTTC. The variable domain in full, completed from reference TRBV28 and TRBJ2-1, reads DVKVTQSSRYLVKRTGEKVFLECVQDMDHENMFWYRQDPGLGLRLIYFSYDVKMKEKGDIPEGYSVSREKKERFSLILESASTNQTSMYLCASSYWEISGSRANEQFFGPGTRLTVL.

The genes are TRBV6-1 and TRBJ2-1; the D is unclear. The germline gives CDR1 MNHNS, CDR2 SASEGT. The CDR3 is 17 amino acids. Between the trimmed V and J ends, which lost 5 bases and 1 base, there was a span of 18 bases. The CDR3 bases are TGTGCCAGCAGTCAACAGCACAGTTTGGGATCCTACAATGAGCAGTTCTTC. This encodes CASSQQHSLGSYNEQFF.

This rearrangement joins TRBV12-3 or TRBV12-4 to TRBJ2-7; 10 nucleotides align to TRBD1. With 3 bases clipped from V and 1 base from J, the junction kept 6 bases outside the gene matches. The CDR3 runs 16 residues. The CDR3 sequence: CASSFILDRGSYEQYF. The DNA of the CDR3 is TGTGCCAGCAGTTTTATCTTGGACAGGGGGTCCTACGAGCAGTACTTC.

The DNA of the CDR3 is TGTGCCTGGAGTGTACTAGGACTTGGGGGCGAGCAGTACTTC. Its translation: CAWSVLGLGGEQYF. The chain uses TRBV30 and TRBJ2-7; the D gene could be TRBD1 or TRBD2 (5 bases each). Between the trimmed V and J ends, which lost 0 bases and 6 bases, there was a span of 15 bases. The CDR3 is 14 residues long. Germline V gene data show CDR1 as GTSNPN and CDR2 as SVGIG (reference sequence). The full variable domain, in which reference TRBV30 and TRBJ2-7 provide the parts outside the CDR3, is SQTIHQWPATLVQPVGSPLSLECTVEGTSNPNLYWYRQAAGRGLQLLFYSVGIGQISSEVPQNLSASRPQDRQFILSSKKLLLSDSGFYLCAWSVLGLGGEQYFGPGTRLTVT.

The chain couples TRBV29-1 to TRBJ2-7; 10 positions match TRBD1. V was clipped by 1 base and J by 3 bases; unmatched bases: 9. From germline, CDR1 is SQVTM and CDR2 ANQGSEA. This CDR3 has 16 residues. CDR3 nucleotides: TGCAGCGTTGAAGGCCTCCGGGACAGGGGCATCTACGAGCAGTACTTC. Amino acids: CSVEGLRDRGIYEQYF.

The V call is TRBV7-8, the J call TRBJ2-7; 7 bases are a match to TRBD2. There are 13 residues in the CDR3. Germline loops: CDR1 SGHVS, CDR2 FQNEAQ. The J segment lost 6 bases and the V segment lost 4 bases, leaving 6 bases of the junction unmatched. The CDR3 DNA follows: TGTGCCAGCAGCTCTCAGGGCGGGGGCGAGCAGTACTTC. Translation: CASSSQGGGEQYF.

The chain is built from TRBV5-8 and TRBJ2-1, with D uncertain. Deletions cut 0 bases from V and 0 bases from J, with 13 bases between. CDR3 length: 17 residues. Germline loops: CDR1 SGHTS, CDR2 YDEGEE. CDR3 sequence reads: CASSLAFLLSSYNEQFF. The CDR3 bases are TGTGCCAGCAGCTTGGCTTTCCTCTTGAGCTCCTACAATGAGCAGTTCTTC.

Only a few counts were recorded for this clonotype. J is TRBJ2-6 and V is TRBV10-3; weak D call: TRBD2 (6 bases). This CDR3 contains 16 residues. V was clipped by 6 bases and J by 0 bases, with 12 bases between them. Germline V gene data show CDR1 as ENHRY and CDR2 as SYGVKD. CDR3 residues: CAIRPGLISGANVLTF. Here the CDR3 DNA reads TGTGCCATCAGACCGGGACTGATCTCTGGGGCCAACGTCCTGACTTTC.

This clonotype came up many times. The J gene is TRBJ2-7, the V gene TRBV5-1, with D unclear. This CDR3 comprises 12 residues. Trimming took 6 bases from V and 2 from J, leaving 9 bases between them. Germline-derived CDR1 and CDR2 are SGHRS and YFSETQ. CDR3 nucleotides: TGCGCCAGCATGAAGGACCCCTACGAGCAGTACTTC. It codes for CASMKDPYEQYF.

This clonotype was seen a handful of times. The rearrangement uses TRBV2 and TRBJ2-7; D uncertain. V was pared by 3 bases and J by 2 bases, with 8 bases between. Germline-derived CDR1 and CDR2 are SNHLY and FYNNEI. There are 13 residues in the CDR3. The CDR3 sequence is CASSDTGPYEQYF. In DNA, the CDR3 is TGTGCCAGCAGTGATACCGGACCCTACGAGCAGTACTTC.

The CDR3 sequence is CAISGQGTDTQYF. For the CDR3, the DNA is TGTGCCATCAGTGGACAGGGAACAGATACGCAGTATTTT. The chain has TRBV10-3 and TRBJ2-3; 7 positions match TRBD1. V was pared by 4 bases and J by 3 bases, with 1 base of the junction left unmatched. This CDR3 has 13 amino acids. In germline, CDR1 is ENHRY, CDR2 SYGVKD.

This clonotype was detected only once. This chain links TRBV18 with TRBJ2-3; D gene unclear. The CDR3 is 14 amino acids. CDR1 and CDR2 from the germline V gene are KGHSH and LQKENI. Trimming took off 4 bases at V and 2 bases at J, with 10 bases between the two ends. The CDR3 nucleotides read TGTGCCAGCTCACTTTCGACCAACACAGATACGCAGTATTTT. This encodes CASSLSTNTDTQYF.

This clonotype showed up just a few times. V is TRBV6-5 and J is TRBJ2-1; no clear D gene. V lost 4 bases, J lost 10 bases, and 14 bases lay in between. CDR1 is MNHEY, CDR2 SVGAGI, per germline. The CDR3 runs to 13 residues. CDR3 sequence (DNA): TGTGCCAGCAGTTTCTATAGGGCTGGGGAGCAGTTCTTC. It codes for CASSFYRAGEQFF.

J is TRBJ2-1 and V is TRBV7-2; 14 bases match TRBD2. Trimming took 3 bases from V and 12 from J; bases not matched to a gene: 10. This CDR3 spans 16 amino acids. The germline V gene has CDR1 SGHTA and CDR2 FQGNSA. The CDR3 reads CASSFATSGRGVVQFF. In DNA form, the CDR3 reads TGTGCCAGCAGCTTCGCGACTAGCGGGAGGGGGGTAGTGCAGTTCTTC.

CDR3 sequence: CASSLWGQELIYNEQFF. The CDR3 DNA sequence: TGCGCCAGCAGCTTGTGGGGACAAGAGCTAATATACAATGAGCAGTTCTTC. The chain employs TRBV5-1 and TRBJ2-1; D may be TRBD1 (6 bases). Deletions cut 1 base from V and 4 bases from J, with 18 bases between. Germline lookup yields CDR1 SGHRS and CDR2 YFSETQ. This CDR3 has 17 residues.

The chain uses TRBV5-1 and TRBJ2-3; 13 nucleotides match TRBD2. The ends lost 4 bases at V and 0 bases at J; junction bases unmatched: 8. Germline V lookup: CDR1 SGHRS, CDR2 YFSETQ. This CDR3 spans 18 amino acids. The CDR3 sequence is CASSQGTSGKASTDTQYF. CDR3 nucleotides: TGCGCCAGCAGCCAAGGGACTAGCGGGAAAGCCAGCACAGATACGCAGTATTTT.

V gene TRBV4-1 combines with J gene TRBJ2-3, with 7 bases that match TRBD1. The CDR3 consists of 13 residues. The V gene end was trimmed by 6 bases and the J gene end by 8 bases; junction bases not matched to a gene: 8. CDR1 is MGHRA and CDR2 is YSYEKL in the germline V gene. The CDR3 region is CASRWTGSFTQYF. The CDR3 coding sequence is TGCGCCAGCAGATGGACAGGTAGTTTTACGCAGTATTTT.

The table lists this clonotype with many counts. The chain employs TRBV9 and TRBJ2-3, with 8 bases lining up with TRBD2. The trim removed 3 bases at V and 2 bases at J, leaving 2 bases unmatched. The CDR3 totals 14 residues. Germline lookup yields CDR1 SGDLS and CDR2 YYNGEE. Here the CDR3 DNA reads TGTGCCAGCAGCGCGCGGGAGGACACAGATACGCAGTATTTT. Translated: CASSAREDTDTQYF.

This clonotype was seen a few times. The J gene is TRBJ1-5, the V gene TRBV7-9; D gene unclear. This CDR3 is 14 amino acids long. Germline CDR1 is SEHNR and CDR2 is FQNEAQ (reference sequence). Trimming cost V 5 bases and J 3 bases, with 11 bases left between them. CDR3 region: CASSIDGNNQPQHF. DNA for the CDR3: TGTGCCAGCAGCATCGACGGGAACAATCAGCCCCAGCATTTT.

This clonotype has more than one count but fewer than ten. The chain combines TRBV5-6 with TRBJ2-1, with TRBD2 matching over 12 bases. V was clipped by 0 bases and J by 5 bases; unmatched bases: 15. Germline assignment: CDR1 SGHDT and CDR2 YYEEEE. The length of the CDR3 is 20 residues. The CDR3 loop reads CASSLGLTSGRGGGHNEQFF. CDR3 DNA: TGTGCCAGCAGCTTGGGGTTGACTAGCGGGAGAGGAGGGGGGCACAATGAGCAGTTCTTC.

The chain is built from TRBV10-3 and TRBJ2-7; the D is unclear. The germline V and J ends were trimmed by 8 bases and 0 bases, with 11 bases remaining between them. The CDR3 length is 13 residues. The germline gives CDR1 ENHRY, CDR2 SYGVKD. The CDR3 is CAIAQRSSYEQYF. CDR3 DNA: TGTGCCATCGCCCAGAGGAGCTCCTACGAGCAGTACTTC.

This clonotype appeared a few times. This rearrangement joins TRBV25-1 to TRBJ2-7, with TRBD2 matching 9 bases. This CDR3 region has 15 residues. CDR1 is MGHDK, CDR2 SYGVNS, per germline. V gave up 2 bases and J gave up 5 bases; unmatched junction bases: 7. CDR3 loop: CASSEALAGAHEQYF. As DNA, the CDR3 is TGTGCCAGCAGTGAAGCCTTAGCGGGAGCCCACGAGCAGTACTTC.